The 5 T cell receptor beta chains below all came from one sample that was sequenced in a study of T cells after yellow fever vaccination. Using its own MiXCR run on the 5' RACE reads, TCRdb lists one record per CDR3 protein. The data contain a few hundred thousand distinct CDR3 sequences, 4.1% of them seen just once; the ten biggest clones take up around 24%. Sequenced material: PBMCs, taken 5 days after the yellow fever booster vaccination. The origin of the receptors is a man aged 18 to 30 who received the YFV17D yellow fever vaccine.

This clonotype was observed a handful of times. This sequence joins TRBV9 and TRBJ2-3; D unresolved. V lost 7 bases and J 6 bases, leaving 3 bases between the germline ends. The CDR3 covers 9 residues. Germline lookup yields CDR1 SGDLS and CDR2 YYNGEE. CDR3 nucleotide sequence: TGTGCCAGCCCGGATACGCAGTATTTT. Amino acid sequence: CASPDTQYF.

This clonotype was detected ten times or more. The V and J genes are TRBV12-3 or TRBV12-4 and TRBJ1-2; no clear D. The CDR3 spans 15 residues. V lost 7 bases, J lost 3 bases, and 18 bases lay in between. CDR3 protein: CASTYDLLRYYGYTF. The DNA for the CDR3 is TGTGCCAGCACCTATGACCTTTTGCGGTACTATGGCTACACCTTC.

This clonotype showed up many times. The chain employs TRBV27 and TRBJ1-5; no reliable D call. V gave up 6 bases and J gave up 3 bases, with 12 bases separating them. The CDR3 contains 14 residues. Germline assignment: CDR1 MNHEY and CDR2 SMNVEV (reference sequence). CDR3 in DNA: TGTGCCAGCAGAGCGACGGGCTTCAATCAGCCCCAGCATTTT. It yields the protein CASRATGFNQPQHF.

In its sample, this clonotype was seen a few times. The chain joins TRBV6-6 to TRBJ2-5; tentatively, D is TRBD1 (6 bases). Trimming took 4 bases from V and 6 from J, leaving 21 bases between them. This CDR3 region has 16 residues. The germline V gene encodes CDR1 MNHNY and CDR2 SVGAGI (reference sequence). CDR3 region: CASSSPGRGLVKTQYF. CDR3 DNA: TGTGCCAGCAGTTCGCCCGGCAGGGGCCTCGTGAAGACCCAGTACTTC.

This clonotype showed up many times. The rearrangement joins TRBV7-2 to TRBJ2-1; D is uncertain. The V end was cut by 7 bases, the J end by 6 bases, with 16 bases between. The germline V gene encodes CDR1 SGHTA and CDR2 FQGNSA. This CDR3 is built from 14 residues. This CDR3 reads CASTPALESNEQFF. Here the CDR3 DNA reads TGTGCCAGCACCCCCGCTCTCGAGAGCAATGAGCAGTTCTTC.